This TCR beta chain was observed in a study of esophageal squamous cell carcinoma under preoperative chemotherapy. The time point was: after preoperative PTX-NDP chemotherapy. This clonotype is medium-sized by share. MiXCR, applied by TCRdb to the PCR reads, yields one record per CDR3 protein. The table includes around 34,000 distinct CDR3 sequences, roughly 52% detected once. The TCR originated in a human donor with esophageal squamous cell carcinoma. The donor label of this sample is uncertain. The sample was gathered from a patient given preoperative chemotherapy.

This CDR3 is CASSLRSTGIDTQYF. The CDR3 nucleotides are TGTGCCAGCAGCTTAAGGTCGACAGGGATCGATACGCAGTATTTT. This chain joins TRBV7-6 and TRBJ2-3; 7 bases fit TRBD1. V lost 2 bases and J lost 6; bases outside the gene matches: 8. Germline V gives CDR1 SGHVS, CDR2 FNYEAQ. The CDR3 covers 15 residues.